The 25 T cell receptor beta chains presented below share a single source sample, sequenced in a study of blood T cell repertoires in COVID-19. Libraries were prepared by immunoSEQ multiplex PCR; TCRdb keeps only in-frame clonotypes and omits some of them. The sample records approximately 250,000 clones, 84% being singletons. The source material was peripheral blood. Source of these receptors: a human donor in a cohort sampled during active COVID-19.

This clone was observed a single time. CDR3 in DNA: TGTGCCAGCAAGGGGCCTTCTAGCAATCAGCCCCAGCATTTT. It codes for CASKGPSSNQPQHF. The chain uses TRBV25-1 and TRBJ1-5; possibly TRBD1 for D (5 bases). The V gene's germline CDR1 is MGHDK and CDR2 SYGVNS. Trimming removed 7 bases from V and 0 bases from J, with 10 bases in between. The length of the CDR3 is 14 residues.

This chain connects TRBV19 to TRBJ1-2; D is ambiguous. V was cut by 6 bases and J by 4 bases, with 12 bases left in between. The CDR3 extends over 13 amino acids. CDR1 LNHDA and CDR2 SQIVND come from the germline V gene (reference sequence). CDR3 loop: CASSVSPIYGYTF. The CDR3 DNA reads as TGTGCCAGTAGCGTGAGTCCTATCTATGGCTACACCTTC.

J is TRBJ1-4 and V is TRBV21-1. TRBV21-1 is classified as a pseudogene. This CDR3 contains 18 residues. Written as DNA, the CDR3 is TGTGCCAGCAGCAAAACTTCTATGGAGGGCTCAGCTAATGAAAAACTGTTTTTT. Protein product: CASSKTSMEGSANEKLFF.

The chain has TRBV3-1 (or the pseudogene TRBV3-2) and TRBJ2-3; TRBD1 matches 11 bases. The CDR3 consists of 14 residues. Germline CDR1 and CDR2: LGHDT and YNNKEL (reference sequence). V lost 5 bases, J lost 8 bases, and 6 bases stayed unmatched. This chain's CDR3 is CASSGQGARGTQYF. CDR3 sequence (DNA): TGTGCCAGCAGCGGACAGGGGGCGCGGGGTACGCAGTATTTT.

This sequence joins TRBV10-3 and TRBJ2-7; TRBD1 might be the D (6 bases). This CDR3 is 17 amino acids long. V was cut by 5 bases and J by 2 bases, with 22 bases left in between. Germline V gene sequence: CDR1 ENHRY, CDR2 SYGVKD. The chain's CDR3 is CAISSAGVNPKPYEQYF. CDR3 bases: TGTGCCATCAGTTCAGCAGGGGTAAACCCGAAACCCTACGAGCAGTACTTC.

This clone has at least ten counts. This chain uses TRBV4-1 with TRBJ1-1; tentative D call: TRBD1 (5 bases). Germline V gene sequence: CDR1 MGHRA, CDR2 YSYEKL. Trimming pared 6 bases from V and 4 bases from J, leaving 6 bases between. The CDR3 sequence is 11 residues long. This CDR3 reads CASRQGTEAFF. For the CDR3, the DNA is TGCGCCAGCAGGCAGGGCACTGAAGCTTTCTTT.

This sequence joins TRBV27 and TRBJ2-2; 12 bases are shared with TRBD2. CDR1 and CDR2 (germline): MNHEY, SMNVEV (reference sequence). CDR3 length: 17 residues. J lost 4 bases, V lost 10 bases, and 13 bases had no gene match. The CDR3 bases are TGTGCCACCTCATCTAGCGGGGGGGATTCTGGCACCGGGGAGCTGTTTTTT. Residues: CATSSSGGDSGTGELFF.

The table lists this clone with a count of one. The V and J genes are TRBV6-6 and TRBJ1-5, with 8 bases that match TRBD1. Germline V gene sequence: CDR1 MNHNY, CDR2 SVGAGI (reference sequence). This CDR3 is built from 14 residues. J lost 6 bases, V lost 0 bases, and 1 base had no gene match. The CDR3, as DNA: TGTGCCAGCAGTTACTCGGACAGGGCTCAGCCCCAGCATTTT. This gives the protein CASSYSDRAQPQHF.

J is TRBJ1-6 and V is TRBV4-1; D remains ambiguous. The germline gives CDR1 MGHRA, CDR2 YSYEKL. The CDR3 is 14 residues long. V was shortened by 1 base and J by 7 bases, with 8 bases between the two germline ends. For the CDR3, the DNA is TGCGCCAGCAGCCAAGGACTGGAAAATTCACCCCTCCACTTT. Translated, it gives CASSQGLENSPLHF.

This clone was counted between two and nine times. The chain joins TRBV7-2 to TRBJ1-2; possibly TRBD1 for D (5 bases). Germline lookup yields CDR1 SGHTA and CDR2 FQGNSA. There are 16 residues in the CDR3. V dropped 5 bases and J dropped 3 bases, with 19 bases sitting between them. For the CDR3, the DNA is TGTGCCAGCAGCCTGCGGGGGACGTCCTTGGACTATGGCTACACCTTC. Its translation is CASSLRGTSLDYGYTF.

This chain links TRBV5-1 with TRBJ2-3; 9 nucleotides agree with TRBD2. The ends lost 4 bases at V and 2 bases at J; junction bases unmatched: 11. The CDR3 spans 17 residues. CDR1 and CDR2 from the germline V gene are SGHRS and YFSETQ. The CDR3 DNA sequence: TGCGCCAGCAGCGCCCTAGCGGGGCTAAACCCCACAGATACGCAGTATTTT. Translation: CASSALAGLNPTDTQYF.

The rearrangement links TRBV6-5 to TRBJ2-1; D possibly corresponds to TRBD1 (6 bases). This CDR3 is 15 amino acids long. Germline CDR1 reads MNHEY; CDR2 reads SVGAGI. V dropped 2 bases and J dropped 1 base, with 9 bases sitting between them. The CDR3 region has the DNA TGTGCCAGCAGTTACACCAGGGGTTCCTACAATGAGCAGTTCTTC. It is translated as CASSYTRGSYNEQFF.

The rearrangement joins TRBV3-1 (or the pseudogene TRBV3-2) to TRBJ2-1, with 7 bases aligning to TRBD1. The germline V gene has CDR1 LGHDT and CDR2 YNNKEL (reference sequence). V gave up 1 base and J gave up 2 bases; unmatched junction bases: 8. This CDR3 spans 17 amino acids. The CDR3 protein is CASSQGTGYGPYNEQFF. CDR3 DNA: TGTGCCAGCAGCCAAGGGACAGGCTATGGACCCTACAATGAGCAGTTCTTC.

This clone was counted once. This chain's CDR3 is CASSLGGRGEKLFF. The CDR3 bases are TGTGCCAGCAGCTTGGGGGGCAGGGGAGAAAAACTGTTTTTT. The chain carries TRBV5-6 and TRBJ1-4; the D gene is possibly TRBD1 (6 bases). V was cut by 0 bases and J by 8 bases, with 11 bases left in between. Germline assignment: CDR1 SGHDT and CDR2 YYEEEE. The CDR3 is 14 amino acids.

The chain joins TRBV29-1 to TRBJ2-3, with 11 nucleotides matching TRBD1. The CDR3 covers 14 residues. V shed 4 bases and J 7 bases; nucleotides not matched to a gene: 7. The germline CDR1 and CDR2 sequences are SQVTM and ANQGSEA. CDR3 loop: CSVGRDRGAHTQYF. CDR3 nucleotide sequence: TGCAGCGTTGGGCGGGACAGGGGGGCTCATACGCAGTATTTT.

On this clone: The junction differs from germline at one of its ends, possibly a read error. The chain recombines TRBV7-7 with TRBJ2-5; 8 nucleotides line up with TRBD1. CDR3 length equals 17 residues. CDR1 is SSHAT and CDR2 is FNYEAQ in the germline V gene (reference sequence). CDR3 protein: CASSQGALTWVQETQYF. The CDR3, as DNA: TGTGCTAGCAGCCAGGGGGCCCTAACGTGGGTCCAAGAGACCCAGTACTTC.

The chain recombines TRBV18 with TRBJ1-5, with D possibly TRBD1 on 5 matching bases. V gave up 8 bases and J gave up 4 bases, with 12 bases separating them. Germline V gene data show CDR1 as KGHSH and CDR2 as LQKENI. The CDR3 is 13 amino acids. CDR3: CASHGGGNQPQHF. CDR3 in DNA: TGTGCCAGCCACGGCGGGGGTAATCAGCCCCAGCATTTT.

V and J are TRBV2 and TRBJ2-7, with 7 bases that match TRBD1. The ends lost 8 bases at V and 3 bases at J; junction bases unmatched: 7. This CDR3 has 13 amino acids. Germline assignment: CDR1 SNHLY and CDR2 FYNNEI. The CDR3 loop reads CASARDSLYEQYF. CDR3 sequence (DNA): TGTGCCAGCGCCCGGGACAGCCTCTACGAGCAGTACTTC.

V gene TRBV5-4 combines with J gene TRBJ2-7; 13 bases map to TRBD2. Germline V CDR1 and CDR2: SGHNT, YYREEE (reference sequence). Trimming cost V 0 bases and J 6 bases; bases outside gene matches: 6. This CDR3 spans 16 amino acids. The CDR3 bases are TGTGCCAGCAGCTTGGAAGGACTAGCGGGAGTCGGCGAGCAGTACTTC. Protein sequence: CASSLEGLAGVGEQYF.

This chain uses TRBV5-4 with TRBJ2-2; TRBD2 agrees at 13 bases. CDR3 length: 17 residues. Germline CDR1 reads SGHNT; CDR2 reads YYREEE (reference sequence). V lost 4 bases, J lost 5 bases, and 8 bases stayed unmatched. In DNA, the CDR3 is TGTGCCAGCAGCGGCCGGACTAGCGGGAGCCATACCGGGGAGCTGTTTTTT. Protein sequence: CASSGRTSGSHTGELFF. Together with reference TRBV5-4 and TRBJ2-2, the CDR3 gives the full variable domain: ETGVTQSPTHLIKTRGQQVTLRCSSQSGHNTVSWYQQALGQGPQFIFQYYREEENGRGNFPPRFSGLQFPNYSSELNVNALELDDSALYLCASSGRTSGSHTGELFFGEGSRLTVL.

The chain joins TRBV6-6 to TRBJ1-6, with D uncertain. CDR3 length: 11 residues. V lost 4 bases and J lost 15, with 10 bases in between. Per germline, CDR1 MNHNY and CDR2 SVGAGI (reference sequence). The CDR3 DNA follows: TGTGCCAGCAGTTTTGCGACGGGCCTCCACTTT. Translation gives CASSFATGLHF.

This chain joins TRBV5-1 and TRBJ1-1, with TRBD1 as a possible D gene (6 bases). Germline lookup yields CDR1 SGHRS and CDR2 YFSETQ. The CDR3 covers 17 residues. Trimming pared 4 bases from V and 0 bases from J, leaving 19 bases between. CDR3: CASSIGVRTVMNTEAFF. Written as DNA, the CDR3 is TGCGCCAGCAGCATTGGTGTCAGGACAGTTATGAACACTGAAGCTTTCTTT.

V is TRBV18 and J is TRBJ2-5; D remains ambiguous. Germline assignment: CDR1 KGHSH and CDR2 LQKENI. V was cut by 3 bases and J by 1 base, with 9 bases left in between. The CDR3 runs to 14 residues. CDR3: CASSPTDFQETQYF. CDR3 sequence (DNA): TGTGCCAGCTCACCCACAGATTTCCAAGAGACCCAGTACTTC.

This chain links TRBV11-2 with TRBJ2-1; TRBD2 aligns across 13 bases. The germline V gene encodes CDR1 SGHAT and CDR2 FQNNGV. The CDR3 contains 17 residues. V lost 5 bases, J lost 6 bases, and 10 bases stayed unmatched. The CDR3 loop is CASSPLLLAGGGNEQFF. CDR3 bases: TGTGCCAGCAGCCCCCTTTTACTAGCGGGAGGGGGCAATGAGCAGTTCTTC. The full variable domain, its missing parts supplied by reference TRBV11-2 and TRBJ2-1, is EAGVAQSPRYKIIEKRQSVAFWCNPISGHATLYWYQQILGQGPKLLIQFQNNGVVDDSQLPKDRFSAERLKGVDSTLKIQPAKLEDSAVYLCASSPLLLAGGGNEQFFGPGTRLTVL.

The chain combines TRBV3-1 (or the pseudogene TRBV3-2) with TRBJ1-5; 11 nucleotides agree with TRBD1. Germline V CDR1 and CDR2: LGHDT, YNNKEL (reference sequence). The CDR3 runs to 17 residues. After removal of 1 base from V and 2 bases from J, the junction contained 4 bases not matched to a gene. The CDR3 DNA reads TGTGCCAGCAGCCAAGGGACAGGGGGCGCCGGCAATCAGCCCCAGCATTTT. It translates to CASSQGTGGAGNQPQHF.